This T cell receptor (beta chain) was identified during a study of blood T cell repertoires in COVID-19. Assay used: immunoSEQ multiplex PCR; TCRdb lists only in-frame clones, some missing. This table holds under 200,000 clones, around nine tenths found once. Germline CDR1 SGDLS, CDR2 YYNGEE. The CDR3 sequence is 14 residues long. V was pared by 0 bases and J by 6 bases, with 10 bases between. The sequenced material came from peripheral blood. This TCR was sampled from a man aged 50-59 years with acute or convalescent COVID-19. This chain uses TRBV9 with TRBJ2-1; D remains unclear. CDR3 nucleotide sequence: TGTGCCAGCAGCGTAGAAGAGTTATTCAATGAGCAGTTCTTC. Protein: CASSVEELFNEQFF. The variable domain in full, completed from reference TRBV9 and TRBJ2-1, reads DSGVTQTPKHLITATGQRVTLRCSPRSGDLSVYWYQQSLDQGLQFLIQYYNGEERAKGNILERFSAQQFPDLHSELNLSSLELGDSALYFCASSVEELFNEQFFGPGTRLTVL.